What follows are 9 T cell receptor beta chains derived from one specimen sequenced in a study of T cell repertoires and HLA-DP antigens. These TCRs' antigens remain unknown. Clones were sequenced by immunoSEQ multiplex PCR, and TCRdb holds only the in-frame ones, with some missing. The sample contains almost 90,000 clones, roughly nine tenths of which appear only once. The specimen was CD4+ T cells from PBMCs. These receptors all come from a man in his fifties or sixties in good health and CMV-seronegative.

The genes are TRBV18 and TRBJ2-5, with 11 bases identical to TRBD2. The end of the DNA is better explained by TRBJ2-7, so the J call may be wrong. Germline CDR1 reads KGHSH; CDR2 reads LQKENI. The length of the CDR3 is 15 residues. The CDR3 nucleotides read TGTGCCAGCTCACCCGGACTAGCGGGCTCCTACGAGCAGTACTTC. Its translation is CASSPGLAGSYEQYF.

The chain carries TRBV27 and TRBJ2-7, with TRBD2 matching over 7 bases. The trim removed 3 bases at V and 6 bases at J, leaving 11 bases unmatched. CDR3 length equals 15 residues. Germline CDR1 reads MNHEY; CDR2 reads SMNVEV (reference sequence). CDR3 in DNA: TGTGCCAGCAGTTTTCTCAGGCCGGGAGGTCCCGAGCAGTACTTC. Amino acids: CASSFLRPGGPEQYF.

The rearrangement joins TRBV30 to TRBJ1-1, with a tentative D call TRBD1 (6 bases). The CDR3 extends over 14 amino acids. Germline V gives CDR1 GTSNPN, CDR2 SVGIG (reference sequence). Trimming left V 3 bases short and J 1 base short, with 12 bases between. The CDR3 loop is CAWSYRRGNTEAFF. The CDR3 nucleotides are TGTGCCTGGAGCTATCGCAGGGGGAACACTGAAGCTTTCTTT.

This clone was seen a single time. The CDR3 spells CASSWTGTQETQYF. The CDR3 bases are TGTGCCAGCAGCTGGACAGGGACCCAAGAGACCCAGTACTTC. The chain couples TRBV6-5 to TRBJ2-5; the match to TRBD1 covers 8 bases. After removal of 6 bases from V and 1 base from J, the junction contained 4 bases not matched to a gene. CDR3 length equals 14 residues. Germline CDR1 reads MNHEY; CDR2 reads SVGAGI.

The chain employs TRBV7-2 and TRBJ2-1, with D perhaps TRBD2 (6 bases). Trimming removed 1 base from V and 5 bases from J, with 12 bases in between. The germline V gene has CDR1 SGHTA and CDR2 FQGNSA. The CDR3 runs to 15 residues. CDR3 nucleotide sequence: TGTGCCAGCAGCTTAGGGGACTGGGCGAACAATGAGCAGTTCTTC. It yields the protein CASSLGDWANNEQFF.

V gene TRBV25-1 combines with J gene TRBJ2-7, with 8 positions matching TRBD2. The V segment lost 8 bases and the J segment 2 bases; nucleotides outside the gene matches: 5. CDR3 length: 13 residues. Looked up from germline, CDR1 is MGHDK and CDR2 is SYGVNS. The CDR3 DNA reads TGTGCCAGCGGCCGGGGGGGGGCCTACGAGCAGTACTTC. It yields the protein CASGRGGAYEQYF.

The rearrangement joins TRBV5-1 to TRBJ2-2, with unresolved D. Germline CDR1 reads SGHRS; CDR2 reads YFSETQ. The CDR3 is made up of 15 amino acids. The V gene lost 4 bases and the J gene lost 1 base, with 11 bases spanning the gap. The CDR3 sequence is CASSPIPGNTGELFF. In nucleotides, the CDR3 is TGCGCCAGCAGCCCAATCCCGGGGAACACCGGGGAGCTGTTTTTT.

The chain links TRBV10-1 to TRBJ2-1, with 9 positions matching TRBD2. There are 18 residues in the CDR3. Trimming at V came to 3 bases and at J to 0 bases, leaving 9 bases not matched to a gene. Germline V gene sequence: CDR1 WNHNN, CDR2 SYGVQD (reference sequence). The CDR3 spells CASSDRGGSGSSYNEQFF. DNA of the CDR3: TGCGCCAGCAGTGACCGGGGGGGTAGCGGGAGCTCCTACAATGAGCAGTTCTTC.

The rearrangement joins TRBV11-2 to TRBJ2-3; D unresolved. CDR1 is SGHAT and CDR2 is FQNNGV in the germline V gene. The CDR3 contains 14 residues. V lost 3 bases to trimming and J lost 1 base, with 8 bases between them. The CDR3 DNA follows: TGTGCCAGCAGCTTGAGTCCCCGCACAGATACGCAGTATTTT. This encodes CASSLSPRTDTQYF.